This is a list of T cell receptor beta chains from one sample in a study of control samples from healthy donors and cancer patients. Repertoires were generated with immunoSEQ multiplex PCR, while TCRdb's copy carries only in-frame clones and drops some. The sample contains over 25,000 clones, 70% to 90% of which appear only once. The sample comprised formalin-fixed, paraffin-embedded tissue. All receptors come from a female donor with melanoma. Both conserved end residues are trimmed from each CDR3.

TRBJ1-1 TRBV5-4 ASRRWVMNTEAF
TRBJ1-2 TRBV7-2 ASSLAGGGIYGYT
TRBJ1-3 TRBV5-8 ASSLTGGNTIY
TRBJ2-5 TRBV18 ASSPPTGETQY
TRBJ2-3 TRBV9 ASSAAGAWNIATQY
TRBJ1-4 TRBV29-1 SVRDTPNEKLF
TRBJ1-2 TRBV4-1 ASSQDTDFGYT
TRBJ2-7 TRBV16 ASSQRGLAGITYEQY
TRBJ1-1 TRBV6-2/TRBV6-3 ASSRDRMNTEAF
TRBJ2-2 TRBV30 AWGTGNTGELF
TRBJ2-1 TRBV4-3 ASSLGALYNEQF
TRBJ1-5 TRBV7-8 ASSLILNQPQH
TRBJ2-3 TRBV9 ASSVDGLTDTQY
TRBJ1-2 TRBV7-9 ASSSTDGYGYT
TRBJ1-1 TRBV14 ASSPGLNTEAF
TRBJ2-6 TRBV7-2 ASSLDIRAGANVLT
TRBJ2-1 TRBV5-1 ASSRERDPYNEQF
TRBJ1-4 TRBV21-1 ASSNSGADGNEKLF
TRBJ2-3 TRBV11-2 ASSLGPDTQY
TRBJ1-2 TRBV18 ASSPTRVEGYT
TRBJ1-2 TRBV11-2 ASSPQTWIRGYT
TRBJ2-2 TRBV5-5 ASSDRVLPELF
TRBJ1-3 TRBV29-1 SVGGGGNTIY
TRBJ1-4 TRBV6-1 ASSEIIAGSGKEKLF
TRBJ2-3 TRBV3-1/TRBV3-2 ASSPSGGPRTDTQY
TRBJ1-2 TRBV5-1 ASSLLDGSPLYGYT
TRBJ2-2 TRBV29-1 SAATGTGGVGELF
TRBJ1-3 TRBV10-3 AISWGTGNSGNTIY
TRBJ1-1 TRBV19 ASTGQGVVNTEAF
TRBJ2-5 TRBV5-1 ASSLGGVGRETQY
TRBJ1-1 TRBV7-9 ASSRGDTEAF
TRBJ1-2 TRBV7-7 ASSLVGGRDQNGYT
TRBJ1-1 TRBV5-6 ASSLLSAGHTEAF
TRBJ1-2 TRBV29-1 SVDVDIRLNYGYT
TRBJ2-7 TRBV7-2 ASSPLAALDEQY
TRBJ2-3 TRBV3-1/TRBV3-2 ASSLRQGTDTQY
TRBJ1-6 TRBV2 ASSSGGYNSPLH
TRBJ1-2 TRBV5-1 ASSLRGAGEEGYT
TRBJ2-2 TRBV3-1/TRBV3-2 ASSQRGAGAGELF
TRBJ2-1 TRBV30 AWRGLAAGYEQF
TRBJ2-7 TRBV2 ASRGPGQGYEQY
TRBJ1-5 TRBV6-5 ASKASSNQPQH
TRBJ1-3 TRBV5-1 ASSPGQGQNTIY
TRBJ2-1 TRBV7-5 VRSLAGGPVDEQF
TRBJ2-1 TRBV9 ASSRKPASHENEQF
TRBJ1-5 TRBV19 ASIGQGVQPQH
TRBJ2-1 TRBV7-9 ASRTYRDSSYNEQF
TRBJ2-5 TRBV6-5 ASRANLGPQETQY
TRBJ2-3 TRBV5-1 ASSSRQGAGTDTQY
TRBJ2-7 TRBV19 ASSTRPRLEQY
TRBJ2-4 TRBV7-8 ASSLVPAGAKNIQY
TRBJ2-5 TRBV9 ASSVGISGSMETQY
TRBJ2-4 TRBV28 ASTPSGGVNIQY
TRBJ1-1 TRBV7-8 ASSLIDYTEAF